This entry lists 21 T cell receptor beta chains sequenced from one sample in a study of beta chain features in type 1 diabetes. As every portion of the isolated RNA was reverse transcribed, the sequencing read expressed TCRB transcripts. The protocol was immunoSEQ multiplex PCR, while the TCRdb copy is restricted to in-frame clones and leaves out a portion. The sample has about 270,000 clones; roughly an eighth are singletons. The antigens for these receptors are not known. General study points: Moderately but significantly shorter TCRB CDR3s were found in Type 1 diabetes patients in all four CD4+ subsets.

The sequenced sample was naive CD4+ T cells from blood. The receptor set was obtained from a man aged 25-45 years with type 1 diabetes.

CDR3 region: CASRTLAGVDNEQFF. In DNA form, the CDR3 reads TGTGCCAGCAGAACGTTAGCGGGAGTGGACAATGAGCAGTTCTTC. V usage is TRBV2 and J usage is TRBJ2-1; 9 nucleotides match TRBD2. V lost 6 bases and J lost 5; bases outside the gene matches: 8. The V gene's germline CDR1 is SNHLY and CDR2 FYNNEI. This CDR3 is 15 amino acids long.

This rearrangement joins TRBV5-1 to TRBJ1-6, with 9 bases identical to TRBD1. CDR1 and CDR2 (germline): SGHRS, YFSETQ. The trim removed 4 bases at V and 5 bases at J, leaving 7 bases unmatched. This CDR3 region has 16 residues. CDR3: CASSLPGQGDNSPLHF. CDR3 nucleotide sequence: TGCGCCAGCAGCCTACCGGGACAGGGAGATAATTCACCCCTCCACTTT.

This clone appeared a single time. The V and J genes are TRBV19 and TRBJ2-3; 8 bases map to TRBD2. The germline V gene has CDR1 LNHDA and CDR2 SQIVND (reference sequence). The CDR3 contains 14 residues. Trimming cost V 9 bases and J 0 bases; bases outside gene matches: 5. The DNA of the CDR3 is TGTGCCAGCCGAGCGGGAGTCAGCACAGATACGCAGTATTTT. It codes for CASRAGVSTDTQYF.

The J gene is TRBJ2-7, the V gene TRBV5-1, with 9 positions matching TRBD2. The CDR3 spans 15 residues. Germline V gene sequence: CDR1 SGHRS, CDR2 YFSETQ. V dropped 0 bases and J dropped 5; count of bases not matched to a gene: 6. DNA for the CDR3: TGCGCCAGCAGCTTGGTGGCTAGCGGGAATCACGAGCAGTACTTC. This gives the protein CASSLVASGNHEQYF.

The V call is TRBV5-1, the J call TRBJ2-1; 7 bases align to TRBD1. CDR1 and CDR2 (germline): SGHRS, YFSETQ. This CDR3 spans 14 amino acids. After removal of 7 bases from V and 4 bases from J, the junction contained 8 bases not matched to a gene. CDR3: CASHRDRPYNEQFF. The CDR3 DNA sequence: TGCGCCAGCCACCGGGACAGACCGTACAATGAGCAGTTCTTC.

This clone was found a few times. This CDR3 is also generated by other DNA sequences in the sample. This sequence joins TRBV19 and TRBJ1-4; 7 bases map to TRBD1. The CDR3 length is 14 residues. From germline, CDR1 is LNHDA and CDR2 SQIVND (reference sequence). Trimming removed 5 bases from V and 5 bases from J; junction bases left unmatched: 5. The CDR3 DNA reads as TGTGCCAGTAGTTCCGGGACAGTGAATGAAAAACTGTTTTTT. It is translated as CASSSGTVNEKLFF.

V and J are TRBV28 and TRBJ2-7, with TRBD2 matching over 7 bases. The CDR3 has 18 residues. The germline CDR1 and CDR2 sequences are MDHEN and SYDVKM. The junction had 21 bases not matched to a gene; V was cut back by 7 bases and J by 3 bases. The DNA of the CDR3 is TGTGCCAGCACCGATCCCACGGGCGGGAGCCCGGGAGGCTACGAGCAGTACTTC. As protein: CASTDPTGGSPGGYEQYF. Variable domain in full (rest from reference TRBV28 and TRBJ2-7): DVKVTQSSRYLVKRTGEKVFLECVQDMDHENMFWYRQDPGLGLRLIYFSYDVKMKEKGDIPEGYSVSREKKERFSLILESASTNQTSMYLCASTDPTGGSPGGYEQYFGPGTRLTVT.

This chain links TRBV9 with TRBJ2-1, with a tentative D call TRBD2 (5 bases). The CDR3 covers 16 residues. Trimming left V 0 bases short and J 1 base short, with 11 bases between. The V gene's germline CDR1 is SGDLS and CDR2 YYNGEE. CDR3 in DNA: TGTGCCAGCAGCGTAGTCGGGATGGCTTCCTACAATGAGCAGTTCTTC. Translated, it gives CASSVVGMASYNEQFF.

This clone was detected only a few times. The CDR3 sequence: CASTNSGGGWHEQYF. The CDR3 DNA is TGTGCCAGCACCAACTCAGGCGGGGGGTGGCACGAGCAGTACTTC. V is TRBV6-6 and J is TRBJ2-7, with 8 bases fitting TRBD2. The V gene's germline CDR1 is MNHNY and CDR2 SVGAGI (reference sequence). The J segment lost 5 bases and the V segment lost 7 bases, leaving 13 bases of the junction unmatched. The CDR3 length is 15 residues.

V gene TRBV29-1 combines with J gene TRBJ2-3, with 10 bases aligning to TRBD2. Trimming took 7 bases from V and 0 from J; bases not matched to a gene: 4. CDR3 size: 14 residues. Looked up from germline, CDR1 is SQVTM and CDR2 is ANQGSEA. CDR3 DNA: TGCAGCGAAAGGACTAGCGGTAGCACAGATACGCAGTATTTT. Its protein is CSERTSGSTDTQYF.

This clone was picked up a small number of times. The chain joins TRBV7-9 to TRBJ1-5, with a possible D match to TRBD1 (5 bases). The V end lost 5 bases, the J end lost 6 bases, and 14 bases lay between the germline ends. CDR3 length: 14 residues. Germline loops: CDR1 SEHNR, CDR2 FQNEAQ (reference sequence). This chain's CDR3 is CASSRSGYSQPQHF. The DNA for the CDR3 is TGTGCCAGCAGCCGTTCAGGGTACTCTCAGCCCCAGCATTTT.

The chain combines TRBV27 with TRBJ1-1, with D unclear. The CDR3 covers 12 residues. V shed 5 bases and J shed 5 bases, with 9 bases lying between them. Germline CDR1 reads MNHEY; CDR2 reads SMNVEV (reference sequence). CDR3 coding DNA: TGTGCCAGCAGTCCGGGAATGACTGAAGCTTTCTTT. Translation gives CASSPGMTEAFF.

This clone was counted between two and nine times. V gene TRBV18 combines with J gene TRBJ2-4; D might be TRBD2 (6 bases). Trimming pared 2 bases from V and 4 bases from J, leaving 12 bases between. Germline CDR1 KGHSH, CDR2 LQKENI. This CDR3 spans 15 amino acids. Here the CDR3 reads CASSPGGTEKNIQYF. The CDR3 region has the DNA TGTGCCAGCTCACCAGGCGGGACGGAAAAAAACATTCAGTACTTC.

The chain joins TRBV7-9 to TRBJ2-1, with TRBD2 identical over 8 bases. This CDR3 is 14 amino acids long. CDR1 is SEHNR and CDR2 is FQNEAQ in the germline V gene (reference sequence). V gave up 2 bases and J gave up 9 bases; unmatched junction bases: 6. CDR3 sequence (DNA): TGTGCCAGCAGCTTACCGGGACTAGATAGTGAGCAGTTCTTC. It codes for CASSLPGLDSEQFF.

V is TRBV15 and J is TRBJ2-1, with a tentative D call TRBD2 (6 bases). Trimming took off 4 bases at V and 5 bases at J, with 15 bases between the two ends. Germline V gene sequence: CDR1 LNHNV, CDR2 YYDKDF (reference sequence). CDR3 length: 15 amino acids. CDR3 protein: CATSTRRASDNEQFF. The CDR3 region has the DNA TGTGCCACCAGCACCAGGAGGGCCAGTGACAATGAGCAGTTCTTC.

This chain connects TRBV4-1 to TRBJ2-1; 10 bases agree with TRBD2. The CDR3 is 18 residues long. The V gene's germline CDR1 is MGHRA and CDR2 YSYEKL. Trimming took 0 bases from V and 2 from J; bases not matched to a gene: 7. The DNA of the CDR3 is TGCGCCAGCAGCCAAGAGCGTCTAGCGGGAGTCCCCTACAATGAGCAGTTCTTC. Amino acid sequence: CASSQERLAGVPYNEQFF.

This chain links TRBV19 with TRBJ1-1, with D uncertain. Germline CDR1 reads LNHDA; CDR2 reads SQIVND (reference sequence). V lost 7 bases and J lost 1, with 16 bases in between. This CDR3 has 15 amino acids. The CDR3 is CASMGMGSQNTEAFF. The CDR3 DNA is TGTGCCAGTATGGGGATGGGGAGCCAGAACACTGAAGCTTTCTTT. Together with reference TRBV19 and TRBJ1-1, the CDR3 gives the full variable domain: DGGITQSPKYLFRKEGQNVTLSCEQNLNHDAMYWYRQDPGQGLRLIYYSQIVNDFQKGDIAEGYSVSREKKESFPLTVTSAQKNPTAFYLCASMGMGSQNTEAFFGQGTRLTVV.

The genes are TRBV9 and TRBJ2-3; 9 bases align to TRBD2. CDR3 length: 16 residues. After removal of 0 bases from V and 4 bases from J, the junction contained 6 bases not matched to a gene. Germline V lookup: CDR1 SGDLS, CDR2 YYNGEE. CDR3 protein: CASSVAGGRAPDTQYF. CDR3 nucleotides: TGTGCCAGCAGCGTAGCTGGCGGGAGGGCCCCAGATACGCAGTATTTT.

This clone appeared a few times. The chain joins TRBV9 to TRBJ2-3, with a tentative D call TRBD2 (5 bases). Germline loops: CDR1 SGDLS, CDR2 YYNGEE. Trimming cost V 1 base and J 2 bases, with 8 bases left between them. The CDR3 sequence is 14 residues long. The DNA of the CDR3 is TGTGCCAGCAGCGTAAGGACTTCCACAGATACGCAGTATTTT. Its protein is CASSVRTSTDTQYF. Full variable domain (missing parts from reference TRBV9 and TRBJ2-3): DSGVTQTPKHLITATGQRVTLRCSPRSGDLSVYWYQQSLDQGLQFLIQYYNGEERAKGNILERFSAQQFPDLHSELNLSSLELGDSALYFCASSVRTSTDTQYFGPGTRLTVL.

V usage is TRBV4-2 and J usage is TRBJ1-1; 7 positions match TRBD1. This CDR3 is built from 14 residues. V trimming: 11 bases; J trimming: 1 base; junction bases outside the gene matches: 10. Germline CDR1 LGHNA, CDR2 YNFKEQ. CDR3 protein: CAAKRTGENTEAFF. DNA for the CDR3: TGTGCCGCTAAGAGGACAGGAGAGAACACTGAAGCTTTCTTT.

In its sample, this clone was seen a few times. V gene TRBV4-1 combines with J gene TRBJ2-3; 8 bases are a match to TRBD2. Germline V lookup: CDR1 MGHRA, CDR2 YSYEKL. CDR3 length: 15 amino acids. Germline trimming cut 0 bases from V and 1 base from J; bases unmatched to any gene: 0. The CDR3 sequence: CASSQELAGTDTQYF. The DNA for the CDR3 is TGCGCCAGCAGCCAAGAACTAGCGGGCACAGATACGCAGTATTTT.